The rows below give T cell receptor beta chains drawn from one sample of a study of T cell changes during pregnancy in multiple sclerosis. The repertoire was sequenced with immunoSEQ multiplex PCR; TCRdb's copy has only in-frame clones and lacks some. Among 65,000 to 85,000 clones listed, about 94% were seen once. The specimen comprised CD4+ T cells from peripheral blood mononuclear cells, sampled after pregnancy. These receptor sequences come from a female donor with multiple sclerosis, enrolled in a pregnancy study. Each CDR3 is given with its conserved first and last residue. Fields, in order: clone size, V gene, J gene, D gene, CDR3 DNA, CDR3 protein. A D gene is named only where the DNA matches it firmly. Some rows have no size entry. The others give once, few or many, or a class for an expanded clone.

clone size: -
V gene: TRBV20-1
J gene: TRBJ1-1
D gene: TRBD1
CDR3 DNA: TGCAGCTACAGGGGGAACACTGAAGCTTTCTTT
CDR3 protein: CSYRGNTEAFF

clone size: -
V gene: TRBV5-1
J gene: TRBJ2-5
D gene: TRBD2
CDR3 DNA: TGCGCCAGCAGCGACCCTAGCGGGGGGGAGACCCAGTACTTC
CDR3 protein: CASSDPSGGETQYF

clone size: -
V gene: TRBV2
J gene: TRBJ2-7
D gene: TRBD1
CDR3 DNA: TGTGCCAGCAGTTCCGGGACAGGGGATTACGAGCAGTACTTC
CDR3 protein: CASSSGTGDYEQYF

clone size: once
V gene: TRBV5-1
J gene: TRBJ1-1
D gene: -
CDR3 DNA: TGCGCCAGCAGCTTGGCGGAGACCACTGAAGCTTTCTTT
CDR3 protein: CASSLAETTEAFF

clone size: -
V gene: TRBV5-1
J gene: TRBJ1-5
D gene: -
CDR3 DNA: TGCGCCAGCAGCCCCCTTCGGGATAGCAATCAGCCCCAGCATTTT
CDR3 protein: CASSPLRDSNQPQHF

clone size: -
V gene: TRBV19
J gene: TRBJ2-5
D gene: -
CDR3 DNA: TGTGCCAGTAACCCCGGAGGGATCCAAGAGACCCAGTACTTC
CDR3 protein: CASNPGGIQETQYF

clone size: -
V gene: TRBV28
J gene: TRBJ1-5
D gene: -
CDR3 DNA: TGTGCCAGCAGCCTTAGGGTGGGCAGGGATGATCAGCCCCAGCATTTT
CDR3 protein: CASSLRVGRDDQPQHF

clone size: -
V gene: TRBV6-6
J gene: TRBJ2-7
D gene: -
CDR3 DNA: TGTGCCAGCACTAGAGGGGGTAGCATTTACGAGCAGTACTTC
CDR3 protein: CASTRGGSIYEQYF

clone size: -
V gene: TRBV2
J gene: TRBJ2-6
D gene: TRBD1
CDR3 DNA: TGTGCCAGCACCCCGACAGGGATTGGTGGGGCCAACGTCCTGACTTTC
CDR3 protein: CASTPTGIGGANVLTF

clone size: once
V gene: TRBV6-5
J gene: TRBJ1-4
D gene: -
CDR3 DNA: TGTGCCAGCAGTTACTTGGGGGGGAATGAAAAACTGTTTTTT
CDR3 protein: CASSYLGGNEKLFF

clone size: -
V gene: TRBV4-1
J gene: TRBJ1-1
D gene: -
CDR3 DNA: TGCGCCAGCAGCCTACGACAGAACACTGAAGCTTTCTTT
CDR3 protein: CASSLRQNTEAFF

clone size: -
V gene: TRBV5-1
J gene: TRBJ2-5
D gene: TRBD1
CDR3 DNA: TGCGCCAGCAGCAGACCCGGACAGGAGGTAGCGACCCAGTACTTC
CDR3 protein: CASSRPGQEVATQYF

clone size: -
V gene: TRBV7-2
J gene: TRBJ2-5
D gene: -
CDR3 DNA: TGTGCCAGCAGCTCAGGGTTCCAATCCCAGTACTTC
CDR3 protein: CASSSGFQSQYF

clone size: once
V gene: TRBV7-9
J gene: TRBJ2-2
D gene: TRBD2
CDR3 DNA: TGTGCCAGCAGCTTATTGTCCAGGACTAGTAACACCGGGGAGCTGTTTTTT
CDR3 protein: CASSLLSRTSNTGELFF

clone size: -
V gene: TRBV7-3
J gene: TRBJ1-3
D gene: -
CDR3 DNA: TGTGCCAGCAGCTTCGGACTGTCTGACACCATATATTTT
CDR3 protein: CASSFGLSDTIYF